Below, 5 T cell receptor beta chains from the same sample are listed, as sequenced in a study of cytomegalovirus exposure and HLA in healthy donors. The protocol was immunoSEQ multiplex PCR, while the TCRdb copy is restricted to in-frame clones and leaves out a portion. The sample consists of about 140,000 clones, approximately 84% of them appearing once. Sequencing used PBMCs. The origin of the receptors is a man aged 30 to 45 in good health and CMV-seropositive.

This rearrangement joins TRBV19 to TRBJ2-7; the D gene is possibly TRBD1 (6 bases). CDR1 LNHDA and CDR2 SQIVND come from the germline V gene (reference sequence). V was shortened by 5 bases and J by 6 bases, with 14 bases between the two germline ends. The CDR3 is 13 amino acids. The CDR3 DNA reads as TGTGCCAGTAGTCCCCAGACAGGACCCGAGCAGTACTTC. It yields the protein CASSPQTGPEQYF. Full variable domain (remainder filled in from reference TRBV19 and TRBJ2-7): DGGITQSPKYLFRKEGQNVTLSCEQNLNHDAMYWYRQDPGQGLRLIYYSQIVNDFQKGDIAEGYSVSREKKESFPLTVTSAQKNPTAFYLCASSPQTGPEQYFGPGTRLTVT.

V and J are TRBV12-5 and TRBJ2-7; D might be TRBD2 (5 bases). Germline V gene sequence: CDR1 LGHNT, CDR2 FRNRAP. V lost 6 bases to trimming and J lost 6 bases, with 12 bases between them. This CDR3 is 12 amino acids long. For the CDR3, the DNA is TGTGCTAGTGGCCTCGGACTTCGCGAGCAGTACTTC. Protein sequence: CASGLGLREQYF.

This clone was seen ten or more times. The chain links TRBV29-1 to TRBJ1-4; 9 bases fit TRBD1. This CDR3 spans 14 amino acids. V was pared by 6 bases and J by 8 bases, with 10 bases of the junction left unmatched. The V gene's germline CDR1 is SQVTM and CDR2 ANQGSEA. CDR3 sequence: CSVSRDREREKLFF. In DNA, the CDR3 is TGCAGCGTCTCTCGGGACAGGGAGAGAGAAAAACTGTTTTTT. Supplemented by reference TRBV29-1 and TRBJ1-4, the full variable domain reads SAVISQKPSRDICQRGTSLTIQCQVDSQVTMMFWYRQQPGQSLTLIATANQGSEATYESGFVIDKFPISRPNLTFSTLTVSNMSPEDSSIYLCSVSRDREREKLFFGSGTQLSVL.

The rearrangement joins TRBV4-1 to TRBJ2-7, with TRBD1 matching over 8 bases. Per the germline V gene, CDR1 is MGHRA and CDR2 is YSYEKL. The length of the CDR3 is 15 residues. Trimming removed 0 bases from V and 3 bases from J; junction bases left unmatched: 4. The CDR3 sequence is CASSQDDRGDYEQYF. The DNA for the CDR3 is TGCGCCAGCAGCCAAGACGACAGGGGCGACTACGAGCAGTACTTC.

The J gene is TRBJ1-2, the V gene TRBV9, with 7 bases aligning to TRBD1. The germline V gene has CDR1 SGDLS and CDR2 YYNGEE. V was pared by 4 bases and J by 2 bases, with 8 bases of the junction left unmatched. The CDR3 has 15 amino acids. CDR3 residues: CASSPRDSKNYGYTF. Here the CDR3 DNA reads TGTGCCAGCAGCCCACGGGACAGCAAAAACTATGGCTACACCTTC. The full variable domain, in which reference TRBV9 and TRBJ1-2 provide the parts outside the CDR3, is DSGVTQTPKHLITATGQRVTLRCSPRSGDLSVYWYQQSLDQGLQFLIQYYNGEERAKGNILERFSAQQFPDLHSELNLSSLELGDSALYFCASSPRDSKNYGYTFGSGTRLTVV.